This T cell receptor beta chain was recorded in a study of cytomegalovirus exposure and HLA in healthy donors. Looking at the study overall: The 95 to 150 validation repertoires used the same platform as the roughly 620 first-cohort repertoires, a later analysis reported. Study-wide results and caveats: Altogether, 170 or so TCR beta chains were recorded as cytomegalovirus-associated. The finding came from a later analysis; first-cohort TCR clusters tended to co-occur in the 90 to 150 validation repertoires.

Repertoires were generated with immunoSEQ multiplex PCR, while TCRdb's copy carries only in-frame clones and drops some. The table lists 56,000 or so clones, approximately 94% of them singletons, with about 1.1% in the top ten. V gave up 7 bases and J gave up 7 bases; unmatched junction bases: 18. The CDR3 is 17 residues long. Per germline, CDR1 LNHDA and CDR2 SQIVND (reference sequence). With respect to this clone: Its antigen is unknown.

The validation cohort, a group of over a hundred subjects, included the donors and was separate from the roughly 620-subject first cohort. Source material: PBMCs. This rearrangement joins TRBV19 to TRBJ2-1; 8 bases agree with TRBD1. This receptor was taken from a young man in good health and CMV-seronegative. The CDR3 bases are TGTGCCAGTACTCCTACTTCCGGGACAGGCAGGGTGAATGAGCAGTTCTTC. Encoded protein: CASTPTSGTGRVNEQFF.